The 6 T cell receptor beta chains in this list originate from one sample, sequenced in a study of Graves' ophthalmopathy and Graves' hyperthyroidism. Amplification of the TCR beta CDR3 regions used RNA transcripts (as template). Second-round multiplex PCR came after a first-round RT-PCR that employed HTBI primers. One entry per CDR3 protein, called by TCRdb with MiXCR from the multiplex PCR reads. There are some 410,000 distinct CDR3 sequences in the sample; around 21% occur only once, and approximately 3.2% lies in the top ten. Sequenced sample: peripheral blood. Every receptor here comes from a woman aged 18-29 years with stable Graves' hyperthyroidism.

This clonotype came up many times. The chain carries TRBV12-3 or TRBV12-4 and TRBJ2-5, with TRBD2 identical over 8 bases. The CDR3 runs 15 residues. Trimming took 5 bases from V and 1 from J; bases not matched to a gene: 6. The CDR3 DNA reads TGTGCCAGCAGTCGGGGGGGGCTAGCCCAAGAGACCCAGTACTTC. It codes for CASSRGGLAQETQYF.

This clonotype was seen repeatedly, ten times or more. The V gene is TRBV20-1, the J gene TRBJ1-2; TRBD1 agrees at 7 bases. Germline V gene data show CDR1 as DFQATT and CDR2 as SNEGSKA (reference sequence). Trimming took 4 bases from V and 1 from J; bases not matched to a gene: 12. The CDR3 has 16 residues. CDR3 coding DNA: TGCAGTGCTACCCCCGGCCCAGGACAGGATAACTATGGCTACACCTTC. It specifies CSATPGPGQDNYGYTF.

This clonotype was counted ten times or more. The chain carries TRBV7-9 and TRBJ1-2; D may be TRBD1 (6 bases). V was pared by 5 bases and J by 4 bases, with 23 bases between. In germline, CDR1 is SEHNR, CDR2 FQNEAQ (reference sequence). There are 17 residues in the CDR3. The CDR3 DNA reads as TGTGCCAGCAGCCATTCGGGACATGTCACGACGGGCTATGGCTACACCTTC. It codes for CASSHSGHVTTGYGYTF. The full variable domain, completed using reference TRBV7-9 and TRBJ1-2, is DTGVSQNPRHKITKRGQNVTFRCDPISEHNRLYWYRQTLGQGPEFLTYFQNEAQLEKSRLLSDRFSAERPKGSFSTLEIQRTEQGDSAMYLCASSHSGHVTTGYGYTFGSGTRLTVV.

For the CDR3, the DNA is TGTGCCAGCAGCCCACGGACCGGGACGGGGGAGACCCAGTACTTC. It encodes CASSPRTGTGETQYF. The chain is built from TRBV13 and TRBJ2-5; the D call may be TRBD1 or TRBD2 (5 bases each). Germline CDR1 PRHDT, CDR2 FYEKMQ (reference sequence). The CDR3 is 15 amino acids. Deletions cut 5 bases from V and 5 bases from J, with 18 bases between.

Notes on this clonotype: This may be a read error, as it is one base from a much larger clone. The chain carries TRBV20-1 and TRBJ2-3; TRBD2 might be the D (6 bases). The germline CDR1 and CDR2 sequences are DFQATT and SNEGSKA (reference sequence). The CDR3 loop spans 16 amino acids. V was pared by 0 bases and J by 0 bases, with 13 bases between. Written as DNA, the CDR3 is TGCAGTGCTAGAGATATTCGGAGGGATAGCACAGATACGCAGTATTTT. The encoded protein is CSARDIRRDSTDTQYF.

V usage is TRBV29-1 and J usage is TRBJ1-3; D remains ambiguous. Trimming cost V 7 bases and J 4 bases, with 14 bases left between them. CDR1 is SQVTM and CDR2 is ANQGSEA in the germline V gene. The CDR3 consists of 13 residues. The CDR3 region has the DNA TGCAGCGCAACACAAAGTATAGGAAACACCATATATTTT. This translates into CSATQSIGNTIYF.